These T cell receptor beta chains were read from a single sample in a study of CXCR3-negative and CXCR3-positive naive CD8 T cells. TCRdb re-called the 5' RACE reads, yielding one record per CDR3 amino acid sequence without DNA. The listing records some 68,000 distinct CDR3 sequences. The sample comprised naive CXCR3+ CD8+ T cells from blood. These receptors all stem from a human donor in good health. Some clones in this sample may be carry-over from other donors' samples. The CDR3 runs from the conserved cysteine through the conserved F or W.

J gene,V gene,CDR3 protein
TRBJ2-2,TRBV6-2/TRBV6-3,CASRTGDTGELFF
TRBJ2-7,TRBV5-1,CASSPSGTTSYEQYF
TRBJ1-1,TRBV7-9,CASSFAGGEAFF
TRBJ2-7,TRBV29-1,CSVATRDTYYEQYF
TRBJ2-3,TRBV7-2,CASRDGTLWTDTQYF
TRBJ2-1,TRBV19,CASSIGVTGNEQFF
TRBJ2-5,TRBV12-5,CASGLGLVKETQYF
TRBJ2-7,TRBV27,CASSPKGGAYEQYF
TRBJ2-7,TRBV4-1,CASSQDLGRPPYEQYF
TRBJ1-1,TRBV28,CASRPPSAPEAFF
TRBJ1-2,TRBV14,CASSLTGVNYGYTF
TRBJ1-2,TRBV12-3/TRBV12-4,CASSYDSYGYTF